This TCR beta chain was recovered during a study of T cell responses to AZD1222 COVID-19 vaccine. Study-wide results and caveats: Just a handful of AZD1222 recipients were seropositive at baseline. With two AZD1222 doses given, Spike-specific TCR breadth and depth both rose.

Per germline, CDR1 SGHRS and CDR2 YFSETQ. This CDR3 is 15 amino acids long. Trimming cost V 0 bases and J 4 bases; bases outside gene matches: 1. Worth noting for this clone: The antigen is not known.

Some clones are missing from TCRdb's copy, which holds only in-frame ones; the method was immunoSEQ multiplex PCR. The table lists 130,000 or so clones, 86% of them singletons. This sequence was found in an adult in good health. This sample comprised peripheral blood, obtained on day 0 of AZD1222 vaccination. This chain connects TRBV5-1 to TRBJ2-2; 9 nucleotides align to TRBD2. The CDR3 region is CASSLGGLATGELFF. CDR3 bases: TGCGCCAGCAGCTTGGGGGGACTAGCCACCGGGGAGCTGTTTTTT.